This T cell receptor beta chain came from a study of early T cells in non-severe SARS-CoV-2 infection. Study-wide background: Chains were unpaired, as sequencing was done on bulk RNA from unsorted whole blood.

TCRdb itself ran the 5' RACE reads through MiXCR, one entry per CDR3 protein. This table has tens of thousands of distinct CDR3 sequences, roughly 11% appearing once. This clonotype was picked up a small number of times. No antigen is known for it. Regarding the study as a whole: VDJdb matching favored anti-spike CD8 responses, missing private and CD4 specificities.

CDR3 length equals 21 residues. Germline CDR1 is SNHLY and CDR2 is FYNNEI. Unmatched junction bases numbered 19, after V lost 6 bases and J lost 0 bases. This TCR was sampled from an adult who was a healthcare worker with PCR-confirmed SARS-CoV-2 infection or an uninfected control (not recorded which). The sequencing input was whole blood. V is TRBV2 and J is TRBJ2-7, with 14 bases that match TRBD2. CDR3 DNA: TGTGCCAGCAGGATAAGACCTGGGACTAGCGGGGGAACTGAGAGCTCCTACGAGCAGTACTTC. Its translation: CASRIRPGTSGGTESSYEQYF.